This T cell receptor (beta chain) originates from a study of blood T cell repertoires in COVID-19. In the authors' methods: Estimated nucleated cell counts came from reference gene primer amplification. Data came from immunoSEQ multiplex PCR; TCRdb stores just in-frame clones and leaves some out. V and J calls and clone size are those listed in that table; D and trimming were worked out from the DNA. The repertoire holds approximately 180,000 clones, with 80% to 90% as singletons. Seattle participants joined during active infection and were tracked over time. CDR1 GTSNPN and CDR2 SVGIG come from the germline V gene (reference sequence). V lost 2 bases, J lost 4 bases, and 17 bases lay in between. The CDR3 contains 15 residues.

The sequenced material came from peripheral blood. The rearrangement joins TRBV30 to TRBJ1-2, with TRBD1 as a possible D gene (6 bases). This clonotype originated in a woman in her 70s with COVID-19, enrolled during active disease. The CDR3 DNA sequence: TGTGCCTGGAGTTCCGGGACACTAAAAGTCTATGGCTACACCTTC. It specifies CAWSSGTLKVYGYTF.